The 10 T cell receptor beta chains listed next were all sequenced from one sample in a study of cytomegalovirus exposure and HLA in healthy donors. The PCR contained 60 Vbeta and 13 Jbeta primers. This table comes from immunoSEQ multiplex PCR, and its TCRdb copy is limited to in-frame clones, with some not included. Among more than 150,000 clones listed, roughly 82% were seen once. The specimen was PBMCs. Receptors were obtained from a woman aged 45 to 65 in good health and CMV-seropositive.

This chain uses TRBV27 with TRBJ1-2; 7 nucleotides align to TRBD1. The CDR3 runs 11 residues. The ends lost 8 bases at V and 5 bases at J; junction bases unmatched: 2. The germline gives CDR1 MNHEY, CDR2 SMNVEV (reference sequence). CDR3 nucleotide sequence: TGTGCCAGCTCAGGGGGGTATGGCTACACCTTC. This translates into CASSGGYGYTF.

The V call is TRBV6-1, the J call TRBJ1-2, with TRBD1 matching over 8 bases. CDR3 length: 14 residues. CDR1 is MNHNS and CDR2 is SASEGT in the germline V gene. The junction had 7 bases not matched to a gene; V was cut back by 8 bases and J by 2 bases. In DNA form, the CDR3 reads TGTGCCAGCGGAAAAGGACAGGGCAACTATGGCTACACCTTC. This sequence encodes CASGKGQGNYGYTF.

The chain recombines TRBV21-1 with TRBJ2-1; TRBD2, the table's D call, lacks a check against the DNA. TRBV21-1 is assigned pseudogene status. The CDR3 sequence is 18 residues long. The DNA for the CDR3 is TGTGCCAGCAGCAAAAACTGGAGCGGGGCCTCCTCGAACGGTGAGCAGTTCTTC. Residues: CASSKNWSGASSNGEQFF.

The J gene is TRBJ1-4, the V gene TRBV27, with D possibly TRBD1 on 5 matching bases. The germline CDR1 and CDR2 sequences are MNHEY and SMNVEV (reference sequence). V lost 7 bases and J 5 bases, leaving 11 bases between the germline ends. This CDR3 comprises 13 residues. CDR3 sequence reads: CASTGQGNEKLFF. The CDR3 nucleotides read TGTGCCAGCACCGGGCAGGGAAATGAAAAACTGTTTTTT.

The V gene is TRBV4-1, the J gene TRBJ2-5; a weak D match, TRBD1 (6 bases). This CDR3 has 15 residues. Per germline, CDR1 MGHRA and CDR2 YSYEKL. Trimming left V 4 bases short and J 2 bases short, with 14 bases between. The CDR3 DNA reads TGCGCCAGCAGCCGCGAGACAGGAGATCAAGAGACCCAGTACTTC. This codes for CASSRETGDQETQYF.

The chain joins TRBV19 to TRBJ2-2, with 8 nucleotides matching TRBD1. This CDR3 is 13 amino acids long. CDR1 and CDR2 from the germline V gene are LNHDA and SQIVND (reference sequence). Trimming cost V 5 bases and J 5 bases; bases outside gene matches: 1. CDR3 bases: TGTGCCAGTAGTTGGACAGGGACCGGGGAGCTGTTTTTT. This sequence encodes CASSWTGTGELFF.

The V call is TRBV5-1, the J call TRBJ2-1; 9 bases map to TRBD2. The CDR3 covers 15 residues. The germline V gene has CDR1 SGHRS and CDR2 YFSETQ. The V gene end was trimmed by 2 bases and the J gene end by 5 bases; junction bases not matched to a gene: 5. Here the CDR3 DNA reads TGCGCCAGCAGCTTCCCGACTAGCGGACACAATGAGCAGTTCTTC. Protein product: CASSFPTSGHNEQFF.

The CDR3 DNA reads TGCGCCAGCAGCTTGGGATCGGGGGGGAGCAATCAGCCCCAGCATTTT. Encoded protein: CASSLGSGGSNQPQHF. This sequence joins TRBV5-1 and TRBJ1-5; the D gene is possibly TRBD1 (5 bases). The germline CDR1 and CDR2 sequences are SGHRS and YFSETQ. The CDR3 runs 16 residues. The V end lost 0 bases, the J end lost 1 base, and 11 bases lay between the germline ends.

This sequence joins TRBV19 and TRBJ1-5; 8 bases align to TRBD1. CDR3 length: 15 residues. Germline loops: CDR1 LNHDA, CDR2 SQIVND (reference sequence). Trimming cost V 6 bases and J 4 bases; bases outside gene matches: 8. This chain's CDR3 is CASRTRGQGNQPQHF. The CDR3 DNA reads TGTGCCAGTAGGACAAGAGGACAGGGAAATCAGCCCCAGCATTTT. The full variable domain, completed using reference TRBV19 and TRBJ1-5, is DGGITQSPKYLFRKEGQNVTLSCEQNLNHDAMYWYRQDPGQGLRLIYYSQIVNDFQKGDIAEGYSVSREKKESFPLTVTSAQKNPTAFYLCASRTRGQGNQPQHFGDGTRLSIL.

V gene TRBV6-5 combines with J gene TRBJ1-5, with D hard to call. The CDR3 is 13 residues long. Between the trimmed V and J ends, which lost 2 bases and 5 bases, there was a span of 7 bases. Germline V gene data show CDR1 as MNHEY and CDR2 as SVGAGI. The CDR3: CASSYGRDQPQHF. DNA for the CDR3: TGTGCCAGCAGTTACGGGAGGGATCAGCCCCAGCATTTT.